This entry concerns a single TCR beta chain. Its antigen remains unknown. 60 Vbeta and 13 Jbeta primers were used in PCR. Profiling relied on immunoSEQ multiplex PCR, and the TCRdb table lists in-frame clones only, not all of them. The table lists 99,000 or so clones, around 74% of them singletons. V was clipped by 2 bases and J by 2 bases; unmatched bases: 7. The CDR3 is 17 residues long. Germline V CDR1 and CDR2: SGHAT, FQNNGV. The record originates from a study of cytomegalovirus exposure and HLA in healthy donors. Overall study findings and caveats: An assumption of roughly uniform sequencing depth across donors underlay the presence/absence analyses. Later analysis reportedly placed an Asian-associated ancestry cluster below the roughly 680-donor mean in N-insertions. Some V segments could not be told apart, so they were left out, TRBV6-2 and TRBV6-3 among them.

The sample comprised PBMCs. The sequence was collected from a man in his forties in good health and CMV-seronegative. This chain connects TRBV11-2 to TRBJ1-1; TRBD1 agrees at 11 bases. CDR3 amino acids: CASSLIGQGARNTEAFF. CDR3 nucleotide sequence: TGTGCCAGCAGCTTAATAGGACAGGGGGCGCGTAACACTGAAGCTTTCTTT.